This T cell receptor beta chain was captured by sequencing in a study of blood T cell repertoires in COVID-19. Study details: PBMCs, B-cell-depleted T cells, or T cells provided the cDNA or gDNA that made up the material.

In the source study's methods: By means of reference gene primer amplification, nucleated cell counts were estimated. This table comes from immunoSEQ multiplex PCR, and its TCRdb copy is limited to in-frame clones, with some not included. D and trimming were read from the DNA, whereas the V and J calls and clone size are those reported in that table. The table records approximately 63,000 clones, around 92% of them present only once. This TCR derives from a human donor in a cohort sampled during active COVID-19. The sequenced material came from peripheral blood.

The CDR3 region is CASRGTGVGDTIYF. The CDR3 DNA sequence: TGTGCCAGCAGGGGGACAGGGGTTGGGGACACCATATATTTT. This chain joins TRBV6-5 and TRBJ1-3, with TRBD1 matching 10 bases. V trimming: 6 bases; J trimming: 8 bases; junction bases outside the gene matches: 7. Per the germline V gene, CDR1 is MNHEY and CDR2 is SVGAGI. This CDR3 region has 14 residues.